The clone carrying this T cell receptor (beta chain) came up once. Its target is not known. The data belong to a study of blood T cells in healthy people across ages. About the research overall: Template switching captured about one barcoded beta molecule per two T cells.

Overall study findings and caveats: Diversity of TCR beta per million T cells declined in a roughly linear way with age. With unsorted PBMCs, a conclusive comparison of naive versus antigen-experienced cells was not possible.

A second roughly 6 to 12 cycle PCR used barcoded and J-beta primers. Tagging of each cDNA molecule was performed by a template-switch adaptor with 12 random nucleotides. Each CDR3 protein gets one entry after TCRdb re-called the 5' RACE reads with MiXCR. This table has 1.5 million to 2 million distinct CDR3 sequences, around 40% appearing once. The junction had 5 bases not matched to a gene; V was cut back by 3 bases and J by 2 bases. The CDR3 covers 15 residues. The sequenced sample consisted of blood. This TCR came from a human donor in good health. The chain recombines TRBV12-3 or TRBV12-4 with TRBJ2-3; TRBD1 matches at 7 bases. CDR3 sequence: CASSLTGYYTDTQYF. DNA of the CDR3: TGTGCCAGCAGTTTGACAGGGTATTACACAGATACGCAGTATTTT.